These 26 T cell receptor beta chains were sequenced from one sample in a study of cytomegalovirus exposure and HLA in healthy donors. The PCR was carried out with 60 Vbeta primers and 13 Jbeta primers. Clones were sequenced by immunoSEQ multiplex PCR, and TCRdb holds only the in-frame ones, with some missing. The table includes some 120,000 clones, 60% to 85% detected once. Material: PBMCs. Receptors originate from a woman in her late teens or twenties in good health and CMV-seronegative.

This chain joins TRBV10-3 and TRBJ1-2; D is possibly TRBD1 (5 bases). From germline, CDR1 is ENHRY and CDR2 SYGVKD. This CDR3 comprises 13 residues. Deletions cut 2 bases from V and 7 bases from J, with 11 bases between. Here the CDR3 DNA reads TGTGCCATCAGTGAGACAGGCTTAGTTGGCTACACCTTC. Amino acid sequence: CAISETGLVGYTF.

CDR3 bases: TGTGCCAGTAGGGTCCCCGGGACAGGAGGTGGCTACACCTTC. Its translation is CASRVPGTGGGYTF. V is TRBV19 and J is TRBJ1-2; 8 nucleotides align to TRBD1. V gave up 6 bases and J gave up 7 bases; unmatched junction bases: 10. Germline values: CDR1 LNHDA, CDR2 SQIVND (reference sequence). The length of the CDR3 is 14 residues.

This chain joins TRBV19 and TRBJ1-2; D perhaps matches TRBD1 (6 bases). The CDR3 runs to 14 residues. V lost 1 base, J lost 11 bases, and 17 bases lay in between. CDR1 is LNHDA, CDR2 SQIVND, per germline (reference sequence). The CDR3: CASSIVVQGPSYTF. DNA of the CDR3: TGTGCCAGTAGTATAGTCGTCCAGGGGCCGTCGTACACCTTC. The variable domain in full, completed from reference TRBV19 and TRBJ1-2, reads DGGITQSPKYLFRKEGQNVTLSCEQNLNHDAMYWYRQDPGQGLRLIYYSQIVNDFQKGDIAEGYSVSREKKESFPLTVTSAQKNPTAFYLCASSIVVQGPSYTFGSGTRLTVV.

The chain recombines TRBV19 with TRBJ1-2; D remains ambiguous. The CDR3 has 12 residues. In germline, CDR1 is LNHDA, CDR2 SQIVND (reference sequence). The V and J ends lost 7 bases and 5 bases respectively, with 11 bases between them. The CDR3 sequence: CASNPGGYGYTF. In DNA form, the CDR3 reads TGTGCCAGTAATCCGGGAGGGTATGGCTACACCTTC.

V is TRBV6-5 and J is TRBJ1-1; no clear D gene. Trimming stripped 2 bases from V and 4 bases from J, with 8 bases between. Germline V gene lookup returns CDR1 MNHEY and CDR2 SVGAGI. This CDR3 has 13 residues. The CDR3 coding sequence is TGTGCCAGCAGTTACGAGGAGGTCACTGAAGCTTTCTTT. This gives the protein CASSYEEVTEAFF.

The chain links TRBV7-9 to TRBJ1-1; possibly TRBD1 for D (6 bases). The CDR3 is made up of 11 amino acids. Germline CDR1 is SEHNR and CDR2 is FQNEAQ (reference sequence). V lost 11 bases and J lost 6, with 13 bases in between. CDR3 DNA: TGTGCCGTATTAGGGGGACCTGAAGCTTTCTTT. This codes for CAVLGGPEAFF.

V gene TRBV19 combines with J gene TRBJ1-2, with 10 bases identical to TRBD1. The CDR3 consists of 15 residues. CDR1 and CDR2 from the germline V gene are LNHDA and SQIVND (reference sequence). V lost 5 bases, J lost 4 bases, and 7 bases stayed unmatched. CDR3 residues: CASSATGGEGYGYTF. CDR3 bases: TGTGCCAGTAGTGCGACAGGGGGCGAAGGCTATGGCTACACCTTC.

The rearrangement links TRBV29-1 to TRBJ2-7, with D possibly matching TRBD1 (5 bases). The V gene lost 4 bases and the J gene lost 2 bases, with 15 bases spanning the gap. The CDR3 is made up of 14 amino acids. Germline loops: CDR1 SQVTM, CDR2 ANQGSEA. The CDR3 DNA is TGCAGCGTTGGCCTTATTGACAGACCCTACGAGCAGTACTTC. Translated: CSVGLIDRPYEQYF.

The rearrangement uses TRBV28 and TRBJ2-7; 7 bases are a match to TRBD1. From germline, CDR1 is MDHEN and CDR2 SYDVKM. The CDR3 consists of 14 residues. V lost 6 bases, J lost 4 bases, and 9 bases stayed unmatched. The CDR3, as DNA: TGTGCCAGCAGGAATTCCGGGACAGCTTACGAGCAGTACTTC. Residues: CASRNSGTAYEQYF.

The rearrangement uses TRBV6-1 and TRBJ1-5, with 8 bases lining up with TRBD1. This CDR3 is 15 amino acids long. Germline CDR1 and CDR2: MNHNS and SASEGT. After removal of 4 bases from V and 4 bases from J, the junction contained 6 bases not matched to a gene. The CDR3 coding sequence is TGTGCCAGCAGTGTAGGACAGGGCCGAAATCAGCCCCAGCATTTT. It yields the protein CASSVGQGRNQPQHF.

In this sample, this clone turned up a few times. The CDR3 ends on some other residue instead of the conserved phenylalanine or tryptophan, so this is likely a read error. The rearrangement links TRBV6-1 to TRBJ1-4, with 8 bases fitting TRBD1. From germline, CDR1 is MNHNS and CDR2 SASEGT. The CDR3 covers 14 residues. The CDR3, as DNA: TGTGCCATCAGTGAAGGACAGGGTTTTGAAAAACTGTTTGTT. Amino acid sequence: CAISEGQGFEKLFV.

This chain uses TRBV2 with TRBJ1-2; D is possibly TRBD1 (6 bases). CDR1 is SNHLY and CDR2 is FYNNEI in the germline V gene. This CDR3 contains 15 residues. Trimming left V 0 bases short and J 3 bases short, with 11 bases between. As DNA, the CDR3 is TGTGCCAGCAGTGAAGCTGGGCAGGGGCACTATGGCTACACCTTC. It translates to CASSEAGQGHYGYTF.

The chain combines TRBV5-1 with TRBJ1-2, with D possibly being TRBD1 (5 bases). V dropped 0 bases and J dropped 3 bases, with 9 bases sitting between them. CDR1 and CDR2 (germline): SGHRS, YFSETQ. CDR3 length equals 14 residues. The CDR3: CASSLAQGHYGYTF. The DNA for the CDR3 is TGCGCCAGCAGCTTGGCTCAGGGTCACTATGGCTACACCTTC.

The V gene is TRBV28, the J gene TRBJ1-2; 10 bases fit TRBD1. The V gene's germline CDR1 is MDHEN and CDR2 SYDVKM. The V gene end was trimmed by 7 bases and the J gene end by 0 bases; junction bases not matched to a gene: 17. This CDR3 is 19 amino acids long. CDR3 protein: CASNHITRGTGEANYGYTF. The DNA of the CDR3 is TGTGCCAGCAATCATATAACCAGAGGGACAGGGGAAGCTAACTATGGCTACACCTTC.

The chain employs TRBV5-1 and TRBJ2-5; maybe TRBD2 (5 bases). This CDR3 contains 11 residues. The V gene's germline CDR1 is SGHRS and CDR2 YFSETQ. Trimming took off 3 bases at V and 5 bases at J, with 5 bases between the two ends. The CDR3 region has the DNA TGCGCCAGCAGCTCGGGGGAGACCCAGTACTTC. This codes for CASSSGETQYF.

The chain joins TRBV6-1 to TRBJ2-7, with a weak D call TRBD1 (6 bases). Germline loops: CDR1 MNHNS, CDR2 SASEGT. V lost 3 bases and J 3 bases, leaving 18 bases between the germline ends. The CDR3 length is 16 residues. The CDR3 DNA sequence: TGTGCCAGCAGTGACAAAGGCCGACAGGCGGGCTACGAGCAGTACTTC. This codes for CASSDKGRQAGYEQYF.

V gene TRBV19 combines with J gene TRBJ1-1; 8 positions agree with TRBD1. Germline lookup yields CDR1 LNHDA and CDR2 SQIVND (reference sequence). This CDR3 spans 16 amino acids. J lost 3 bases, V lost 4 bases, and 10 bases had no gene match. The DNA of the CDR3 is TGTGCCAGTAGTACCCGGACAGGGTCTGATGACACTGAAGCTTTCTTT. The encoded protein is CASSTRTGSDDTEAFF.

The gene calls are TRBV28 and TRBJ1-5; 8 nucleotides line up with TRBD1. Germline V gene data show CDR1 as MDHEN and CDR2 as SYDVKM. V was clipped by 3 bases and J by 5 bases; unmatched bases: 9. CDR3 length: 16 amino acids. Here the CDR3 reads CASSFGGQGGYQPQHF. The CDR3 DNA sequence: TGTGCCAGCAGTTTTGGAGGACAGGGCGGGTATCAGCCCCAGCATTTT.

CDR3 coding DNA: TGTGCCATCAGGACAGGCGACCCCTACGAGCAGTACTTC. It encodes CAIRTGDPYEQYF. This rearrangement joins TRBV10-3 to TRBJ2-7; tentatively, D is TRBD1 (6 bases). The CDR3 is made up of 13 amino acids. The germline gives CDR1 ENHRY, CDR2 SYGVKD. Trimming stripped 6 bases from V and 2 bases from J, with 11 bases between.

This clone has only a few counts. The chain combines TRBV11-2 with TRBJ2-7, with TRBD2 as a possible D gene (6 bases). CDR1 SGHAT and CDR2 FQNNGV come from the germline V gene. The length of the CDR3 is 15 residues. Trimming removed 3 bases from V and 1 base from J, with 13 bases in between. The CDR3 here is CASSFTSAGSYEQYF. CDR3 nucleotides: TGTGCCAGCAGCTTCACCTCCGCGGGGTCCTACGAGCAGTACTTC.

The rearrangement links TRBV30 to TRBJ1-2; D perhaps matches TRBD1 (5 bases). Germline V gene sequence: CDR1 GTSNPN, CDR2 SVGIG (reference sequence). This CDR3 has 13 residues. V was pared by 5 bases and J by 3 bases, with 13 bases between. The CDR3 loop reads CAWAPQGHYGYTF. The DNA for the CDR3 is TGTGCCTGGGCCCCCCAGGGCCACTATGGCTACACCTTC.

This clone showed up just a few times. The CDR3 reads CASSLRFSSYEQYF. Here the CDR3 DNA reads TGTGCCAGCAGCTTAAGGTTTAGCAGCTACGAGCAGTACTTC. V is TRBV5-6 and J is TRBJ2-7; no clear D gene. The germline gives CDR1 SGHDT, CDR2 YYEEEE. The CDR3 covers 14 residues. Trimming took 2 bases from V and 3 from J, leaving 12 bases between them.

The CDR3 nucleotides are TGTGCCAGCAGCTTTACAGGGCGCGTTAGAGAAAAACTGTTTTTT. Its protein product is CASSFTGRVREKLFF. This sequence joins TRBV28 and TRBJ1-4; D possibly corresponds to TRBD1 (6 bases). This CDR3 spans 15 amino acids. Trimming pared 6 bases from V and 8 bases from J, leaving 19 bases between. CDR1 and CDR2 from the germline V gene are MDHEN and SYDVKM.

The chain links TRBV15 to TRBJ1-1; D unclear. In germline, CDR1 is LNHNV, CDR2 YYDKDF (reference sequence). CDR3 length equals 14 residues. Trimming removed 0 bases at V and 1 base at J, with 6 bases between. The CDR3 loop reads CATSRDEGNTEAFF. For the CDR3, the DNA is TGTGCCACCAGCAGAGATGAGGGGAACACTGAAGCTTTCTTT.

This clone was counted a few times. The rearrangement uses TRBV19 and TRBJ1-1; maybe TRBD1 (6 bases). Germline V gene sequence: CDR1 LNHDA, CDR2 SQIVND (reference sequence). The CDR3 spans 13 residues. The V gene lost 4 bases and the J gene lost 5 bases, with 11 bases spanning the gap. The CDR3 here is CASSTSRGTEAFF. The CDR3 DNA follows: TGTGCCAGTAGTACCTCCAGGGGAACTGAAGCTTTCTTT.

The rearrangement joins TRBV5-4 to TRBJ1-1; possible D gene TRBD1, 6 bases. V was trimmed by 5 bases and J by 7 bases, leaving 12 bases between them. The CDR3 consists of 12 residues. Germline lookup yields CDR1 SGHNT and CDR2 YYREEE (reference sequence). Written as DNA, the CDR3 is TGTGCCAGCAGGGGGGGGCTGGGTGAAGCTTTCTTT. Encoded protein: CASRGGLGEAFF.